This section outlines one T cell receptor beta chain sequence together with its context. Its target is not known. A much larger clone lies one base from this, so it may be a read error. The CDR3 has 16 residues. Germline V gene lookup returns CDR1 MNHEY and CDR2 SVGAGI. A mixed TRB-A/B primer pool amplified rearranged TRB by multiplex touch-down PCR. From the multiplex PCR reads, TCRdb called clonotypes with MiXCR, one entry per CDR3 protein. The sample lists over 10,000 distinct CDR3 sequences; roughly 28% were seen once. The entry originates in a study of T cell repertoires in aging, cancer and after chemotherapy. The template was genomic DNA from peripheral blood, not RNA. Findings and caveats of the study: In healthy donors, age-related TCR diversity loss mainly reflected lost richness.

The TCR originated in a human donor in good health. The chain links TRBV6-5 to TRBJ1-3, with D perhaps matching TRBD1 (5 bases). The material sequenced was blood. CDR3: CPSSYSTVLSGNTIYF. DNA of the CDR3: TGTCCCAGCAGTTACTCGACAGTTTTATCTGGAAACACCATATATTTT.